The 15 T cell receptor beta chains below were found in one sample sequenced in a study of T cells in Graves' hyperthyroidism and ophthalmopathy. The CDR3 regions of TCR beta were amplified from RNA transcripts. HTBI primers were used for first-round RT-PCR of the TCR CDR3. From the multiplex PCR reads, TCRdb called clonotypes with MiXCR, one entry per CDR3 protein. The sample comprises a few hundred thousand distinct CDR3 sequences, more than 15% of which are singletons, and around 14% rests with the top ten. The sequenced material came from blood. The receptors originated from a woman aged 18-29 years with Graves' hyperthyroidism.

Many counts were recorded for this clonotype. The CDR3 spells CASSVRTDTQYF. The CDR3, as DNA: TGTGCCAGCAGTGTTCGGACAGATACGCAGTATTTT. The chain uses TRBV2 and TRBJ2-3; D ambiguous. Germline V gene sequence: CDR1 SNHLY, CDR2 FYNNEI. V was pared by 4 bases and J by 3 bases, with 5 bases between. The CDR3 has 12 amino acids.

The table lists this clonotype with many counts. V gene TRBV18 combines with J gene TRBJ1-2; TRBD1 aligns across 8 bases. This CDR3 has 12 residues. J was trimmed by 8 bases and V by 5 bases; bases with no gene match: 4. Germline values: CDR1 KGHSH, CDR2 LQKENI. As DNA, the CDR3 is TGTGCCAGCTCAGACGACAGGGGCGGCTACACCTTC. Its protein product is CASSDDRGGYTF.

The table lists this clonotype with many counts. The J gene is TRBJ2-3, the V gene TRBV3-1, with D perhaps TRBD1 or TRBD2 (5 bases each). The CDR3 contains 12 residues. The ends were cut back, 7 bases at V and 4 bases at J, with 9 bases in the middle. CDR1 and CDR2 from the germline V gene are LGHDT and YNNKEL (reference sequence). CDR3 region: CASTGTADTQYF. The CDR3 DNA follows: TGTGCCAGCACCGGGACCGCAGATACGCAGTATTTT.

This clonotype was found many times. Relative to the germline gene, one junction end is altered; a read error may explain this. The genes are TRBV11-3 and TRBJ2-1; TRBD2 is a possible D gene (6 bases). This CDR3 has 16 amino acids. Per germline, CDR1 SGHNT and CDR2 YENEEA. CDR3 in DNA: TGTGCCAGCAGCGTAGACGCGCCGGGACTCCCCAATGAGCAGTTCTTC. Amino acids: CASSVDAPGLPNEQFF.

The sample holds one count of this clonotype. The V and J genes are TRBV9 and TRBJ2-1; 9 positions agree with TRBD2. The CDR3 length is 16 residues. Trimming took 0 bases from V and 4 from J; bases not matched to a gene: 5. In germline, CDR1 is SGDLS, CDR2 YYNGEE. The CDR3 coding sequence is TGTGCCAGCAGCGTAGCATCTAGCGGGGTTTACAATGAGCAGTTCTTC. It yields the protein CASSVASSGVYNEQFF.

This clonotype was picked up many times. This rearrangement joins TRBV5-1 to TRBJ2-3, with TRBD2 identical over 10 bases. The CDR3 has 17 amino acids. V lost 0 bases to trimming and J lost 1 base; unmatched junction nucleotides: 5. CDR1 SGHRS and CDR2 YFSETQ come from the germline V gene. CDR3 nucleotides: TGCGCCAGCAGCTTGGCCGTAGCGGGAGGCGGCACAGATACGCAGTATTTT. Its protein is CASSLAVAGGGTDTQYF.

This chain uses TRBV6-1 with TRBJ1-4, with 10 nucleotides matching TRBD1. V lost 5 bases, J lost 8 bases, and 5 bases stayed unmatched. The CDR3 runs to 14 residues. CDR1 and CDR2 from the germline V gene are MNHNS and SASEGT. This CDR3 is CASSLPGQGEKLFF. DNA of the CDR3: TGTGCCAGCAGTCTTCCGGGACAGGGGGAAAAACTGTTTTTT.

This clonotype was observed a single time. This rearrangement joins TRBV5-1 to TRBJ2-3; unclear D gene. The CDR3 sequence is 12 residues long. Between the trimmed V and J ends, which lost 2 bases and 5 bases, there was a span of 6 bases. Germline CDR1 reads SGHRS; CDR2 reads YFSETQ. The CDR3 DNA is TGCGCCAGCAGCTTAGTGAAAGATACGCAGTATTTT. The encoded protein is CASSLVKDTQYF.

The CDR3 DNA follows: TGTGCCAGCAGACCTCCGGGGTTATCCTACAATGAGCAGTTCTTC. Encoded protein: CASRPPGLSYNEQFF. The chain joins TRBV6-1 to TRBJ2-1, with a weak D call TRBD2 (5 bases). CDR1 and CDR2 (germline): MNHNS, SASEGT. There are 15 residues in the CDR3. V was clipped by 6 bases and J by 1 base, with 13 bases between them.

This clonotype was seen ten or more times. This chain joins TRBV12-3 or TRBV12-4 and TRBJ1-1; TRBD1 aligns across 8 bases. This CDR3 is 12 amino acids long. The ends lost 4 bases at V and 7 bases at J; junction bases unmatched: 2. CDR3 loop: CASSSTGGEAFF. The CDR3 nucleotides read TGTGCCAGCAGTTCTACAGGGGGTGAAGCTTTCTTT.

The V call is TRBV25-1, the J call TRBJ2-7; D is uncertain. V lost 1 base and J 3 bases, leaving 7 bases between the germline ends. The CDR3 covers 13 residues. The V gene's germline CDR1 is MGHDK and CDR2 SYGVNS. Here the CDR3 DNA reads TGTGCCAGCAGTGAATCTCGCGGCTACGAGCAGTACTTC. It yields the protein CASSESRGYEQYF.

This clonotype was recorded at least ten times. The junction shows a germline mismatch at one end, possibly a read error. V and J are TRBV7-7 and TRBJ2-3; D tentatively fits TRBD1 or TRBD2 (5 bases each). Germline-derived CDR1 and CDR2 are SSHAT and FNYEAQ (reference sequence). The length of the CDR3 is 14 residues. The DNA of the CDR3 is TGTGCTAGCAGCGTGGACGGGGCGGCAGATACGCAGTATTTT. Its protein product is CASSVDGAADTQYF.

In regard to this clonotype: This could be a read error, since a much larger clone is one nucleotide away. V is TRBV5-1 and J is TRBJ1-1; 9 bases match TRBD1. The germline V gene has CDR1 SGHRS and CDR2 YFSETQ. The CDR3 runs to 17 residues. CDR3 in amino acids: CACSFSRQGVMNTEAFF. CDR3 in DNA: TGCGCCTGCAGCTTTTCTAGACAGGGGGTCATGAACACTGAAGCTTTCTTT.

The CDR3: CASSLYDLGGGGASTDTQYF. CDR3 coding DNA: TGTGCCAGCAGCCTATACGACCTAGGCGGGGGGGGCGCTAGCACAGATACGCAGTATTTT. The chain carries TRBV11-2 and TRBJ2-3, with 9 bases lining up with TRBD2. The junction had 18 bases not matched to a gene; V was cut back by 5 bases and J by 0 bases. This CDR3 comprises 20 residues. Per the germline V gene, CDR1 is SGHAT and CDR2 is FQNNGV.

J is TRBJ2-2 and V is TRBV11-2, with 8 bases that match TRBD2. This CDR3 spans 18 amino acids. The trim removed 2 bases at V and 0 bases at J, leaving 8 bases unmatched. The germline CDR1 and CDR2 sequences are SGHAT and FQNNGV. CDR3 in DNA: TGTGCCAGCAGCTTAAGGGAGGTAGCGGGGTCGAACACCGGGGAGCTGTTTTTT. This gives the protein CASSLREVAGSNTGELFF.